What follows describes a single T cell receptor (beta chain). Libraries were prepared by immunoSEQ multiplex PCR; TCRdb keeps only in-frame clonotypes and omits some of them. Of some 89,000 clones listed, 85% to 90% are singletons. The data were obtained in a study of T cell responses to AZD1222 COVID-19 vaccine. Losses at the gene ends were 4 bases for V and 6 bases for J; bases not matched to a gene: 14. Germline V gene sequence: CDR1 SGHRS, CDR2 YFSETQ. This CDR3 spans 17 amino acids. The clonotype originates from an adult in good health. Sequencing used peripheral blood, obtained on day 0 of MenACWY control vaccination. The chain recombines TRBV5-1 with TRBJ2-1; 9 nucleotides line up with TRBD2. This chain's CDR3 is CASSPYTGLAGTNEQFF. For the CDR3, the DNA is TGCGCCAGCAGCCCCTATACCGGCCTAGCGGGGACCAATGAGCAGTTCTTC.